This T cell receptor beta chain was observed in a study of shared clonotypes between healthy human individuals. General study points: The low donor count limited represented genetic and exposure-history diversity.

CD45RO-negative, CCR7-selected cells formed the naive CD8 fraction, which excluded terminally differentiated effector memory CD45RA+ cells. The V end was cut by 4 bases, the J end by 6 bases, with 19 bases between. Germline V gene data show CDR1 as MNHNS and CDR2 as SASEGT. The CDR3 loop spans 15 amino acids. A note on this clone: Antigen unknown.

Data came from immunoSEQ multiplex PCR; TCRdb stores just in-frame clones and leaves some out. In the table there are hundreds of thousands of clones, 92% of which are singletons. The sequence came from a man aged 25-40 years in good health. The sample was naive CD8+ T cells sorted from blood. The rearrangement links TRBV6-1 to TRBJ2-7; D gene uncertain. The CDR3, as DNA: TGTGCCAGCAGTGGAAGGTTCTCCCTCTGGGGCGAGCAGTACTTC. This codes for CASSGRFSLWGEQYF.